This T cell receptor beta chain was sequenced for a study of Graves' ophthalmopathy and Graves' hyperthyroidism. Study findings and constraints: With a specificity of roughly 72% and a sensitivity of 60% to 71%, the model predicted ophthalmopathy progression.

The CDR3 sequence is 15 residues long. Trimming took off 0 bases at V and 0 bases at J, with 6 bases between the two ends. Germline V lookup: CDR1 MNHEY, CDR2 SVGAGI. The authors amplified TCR beta CDR3 regions from RNA transcripts. RT-PCR was first run with HTBI primers, then multiplex PCR in a second round. In TCRdb, the multiplex PCR reads were re-called with MiXCR into one record per CDR3 protein. The table has around 1,000,000 distinct CDR3 sequences, about 36% seen once. This clonotype was counted only a few times. What it recognizes is unknown. Sequencing was performed on peripheral blood or thyroid tissue (not recorded which). This sequence joins TRBV6-5 and TRBJ1-5; no clear D. The sequence was collected from an adult man with Graves' hyperthyroidism. In DNA form, the CDR3 reads TGTGCCAGCAGTTACTCCCCCAATAGCAATCAGCCCCAGCATTTT. It yields the protein CASSYSPNSNQPQHF.